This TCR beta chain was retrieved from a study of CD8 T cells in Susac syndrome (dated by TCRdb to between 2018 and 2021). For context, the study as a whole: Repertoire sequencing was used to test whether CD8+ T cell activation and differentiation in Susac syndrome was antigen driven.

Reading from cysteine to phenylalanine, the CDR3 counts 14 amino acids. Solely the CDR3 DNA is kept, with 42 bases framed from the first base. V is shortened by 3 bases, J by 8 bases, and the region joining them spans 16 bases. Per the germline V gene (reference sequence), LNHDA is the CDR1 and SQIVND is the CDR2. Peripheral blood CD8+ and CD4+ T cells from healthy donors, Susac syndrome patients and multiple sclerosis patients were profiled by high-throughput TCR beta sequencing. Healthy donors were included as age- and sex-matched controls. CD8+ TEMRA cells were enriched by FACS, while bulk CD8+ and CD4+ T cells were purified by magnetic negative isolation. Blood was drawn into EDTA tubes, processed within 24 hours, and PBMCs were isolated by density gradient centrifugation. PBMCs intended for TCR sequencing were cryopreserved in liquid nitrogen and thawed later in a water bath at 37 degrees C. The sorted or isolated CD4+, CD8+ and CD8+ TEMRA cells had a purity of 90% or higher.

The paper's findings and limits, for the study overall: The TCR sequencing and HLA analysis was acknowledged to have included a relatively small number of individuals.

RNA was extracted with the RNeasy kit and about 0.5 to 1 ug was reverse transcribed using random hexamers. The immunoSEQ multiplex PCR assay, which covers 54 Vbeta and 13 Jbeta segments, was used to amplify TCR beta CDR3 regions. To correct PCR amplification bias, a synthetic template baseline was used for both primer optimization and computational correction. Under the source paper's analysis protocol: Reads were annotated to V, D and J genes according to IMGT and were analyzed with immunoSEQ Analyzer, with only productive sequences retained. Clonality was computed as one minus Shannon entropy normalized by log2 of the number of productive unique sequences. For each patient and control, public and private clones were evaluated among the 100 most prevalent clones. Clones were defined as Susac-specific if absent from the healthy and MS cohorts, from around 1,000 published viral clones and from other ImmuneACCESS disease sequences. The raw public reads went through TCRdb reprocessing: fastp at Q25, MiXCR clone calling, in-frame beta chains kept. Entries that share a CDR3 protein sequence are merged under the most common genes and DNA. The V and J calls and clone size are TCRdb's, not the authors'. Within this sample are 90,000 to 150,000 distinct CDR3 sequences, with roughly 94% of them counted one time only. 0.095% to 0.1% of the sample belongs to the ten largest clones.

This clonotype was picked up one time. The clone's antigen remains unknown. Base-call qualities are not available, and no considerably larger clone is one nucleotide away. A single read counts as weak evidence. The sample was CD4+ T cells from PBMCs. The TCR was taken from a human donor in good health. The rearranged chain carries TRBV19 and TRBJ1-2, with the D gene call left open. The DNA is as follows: TGTGCCAGTAGTATCTCCGGAACTATGAGGGGCTACACCTTC. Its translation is CASSISGTMRGYTF.